These 9 T cell receptor beta chains were all obtained from the same sample, sequenced in a study of T cells in Graves' hyperthyroidism and ophthalmopathy. Amplified regions were TCR beta CDR3 sequences from RNA transcripts. First-round RT-PCR of the TCR CDR3 relied on the HTBI primer set. TCRdb independently ran MiXCR on the multiplex PCR reads; one entry per CDR3 protein. In the table there are nearly 750,000 distinct CDR3 sequences, just over 35% of which are singletons. Sequenced: blood. All receptors come from a woman between 35 and 50 years old with Graves' hyperthyroidism.

As concerns this clonotype: The junction shows a germline mismatch at one end, possibly a read error. The rearrangement joins TRBV7-3 to TRBJ2-2; TRBD2 is a possible D gene (5 bases). The germline CDR1 and CDR2 sequences are SGHTA and FQGTGA. CDR3 length: 15 amino acids. The CDR3 region is CASGLGGRSTGELFF. CDR3 DNA sequence: TGTGCCAGCGGCTTAGGAGGTCGTAGCACCGGGGAGCTGTTTTTT.

The chain is built from TRBV2 and TRBJ1-5; tentative D call: TRBD1 (6 bases). Germline V gene sequence: CDR1 SNHLY, CDR2 FYNNEI. The CDR3 contains 16 residues. Deletions cut 8 bases from V and 5 bases from J, with 22 bases between. CDR3 sequence: CASSPPRVQGHQPQHF. The CDR3 DNA is TGTGCCAGCTCACCACCGAGGGTACAGGGTCATCAGCCCCAGCATTTT.

In regard to this clonotype: No conserved phenylalanine or tryptophan is present at the end of the CDR3, so a read error is the likely explanation. This chain uses TRBV12-3 or TRBV12-4 with TRBJ1-3; perhaps TRBD1 as D (6 bases). Deletions cut 5 bases from V and 0 bases from J, with 11 bases between. The CDR3 covers 15 residues. This chain's CDR3 is CASSPGQNSGNTIYL. DNA of the CDR3: TGTGCCAGCAGTCCTGGACAGAACTCTGGAAACACCATATATCTT.

This chain uses TRBV5-1 with TRBJ2-2; 14 bases map to TRBD2. CDR1 and CDR2 from the germline V gene are SGHRS and YFSETQ. Losses at the gene ends were 3 bases for V and 4 bases for J; bases not matched to a gene: 5. The CDR3 is 17 residues long. CDR3: CASSWGLAGVVTGELFF. CDR3 in DNA: TGCGCCAGCAGCTGGGGACTAGCGGGAGTCGTCACCGGGGAGCTGTTTTTT.

Points on this clonotype: At one end, the junction sequence differs from germline, possibly due to a read error. The chain is built from TRBV19 and TRBJ1-4; 10 positions agree with TRBD1. The CDR3 runs to 14 residues. Germline V lookup: CDR1 LNHDA, CDR2 SQIVND (reference sequence). Here the CDR3 DNA reads TGTGCCAGTGTAGACAGGGGGCGAAATGAAAAACTGCTTTTT. Protein sequence: CASVDRGRNEKLLF.

The chain carries TRBV15 and TRBJ1-1, with TRBD1 matching 12 bases. CDR1 is LNHNV and CDR2 is YYDKDF in the germline V gene (reference sequence). J lost 1 base, V lost 5 bases, and 8 bases had no gene match. The CDR3 loop spans 17 amino acids. The CDR3 DNA sequence: TGTGCCACCAGCCGTCCGGGACAGGGGGCCGGGAACACTGAAGCTTTCTTT. Amino acids: CATSRPGQGAGNTEAFF.

This clonotype turned up a few times. This chain uses TRBV6-5 with TRBJ1-5; D possibly corresponds to TRBD1 (5 bases). Trimming cost V 0 bases and J 3 bases, with 9 bases left between them. The V gene's germline CDR1 is MNHEY and CDR2 SVGAGI. The CDR3 length is 15 residues. This CDR3 reads CASSYSKGVNQPQHF. Here the CDR3 DNA reads TGTGCCAGCAGTTACTCGAAAGGGGTCAATCAGCCCCAGCATTTT.

This chain joins TRBV2 and TRBJ1-2; no definite D call. CDR3 size: 13 residues. Trimming removed 6 bases at V and 4 bases at J, with 12 bases between. Germline assignment: CDR1 SNHLY and CDR2 FYNNEI. CDR3 sequence: CASSPEPLYGYTF. CDR3 DNA sequence: TGTGCCAGCAGCCCGGAGCCCCTCTATGGCTACACCTTC.

Concerning this clonotype itself: Because the CDR3 is missing its conserved closing phenylalanine or tryptophan, this is likely a read error. The chain recombines TRBV10-3 with TRBJ2-7, with D tentatively TRBD2 (6 bases). The CDR3 runs to 16 residues. V was trimmed by 0 bases and J by 2 bases, leaving 14 bases between them. Germline lookup yields CDR1 ENHRY and CDR2 SYGVKD. CDR3 loop: CAISESVGRYAYEQYL. CDR3 nucleotide sequence: TGTGCCATCAGTGAGTCTGTAGGGAGGTACGCCTACGAGCAGTACCTG.